One sample yielded the 7 T cell receptor beta chains listed below, sequenced in a study of blood T cell repertoires in COVID-19. Measured with immunoSEQ multiplex PCR; TCRdb has only the in-frame clones, and not every one. The sample consists of around 260,000 clones, about 83% of them appearing once. The material sequenced was peripheral blood. The receptor set was obtained from a woman aged 50 to 60 who had recovered from COVID-19.

The chain couples TRBV2 to TRBJ1-4; unclear D gene. V lost 4 bases and J 7 bases, leaving 10 bases between the germline ends. Germline assignment: CDR1 SNHLY and CDR2 FYNNEI. This CDR3 has 13 residues. The CDR3 DNA reads TGTGCCAGCAGTGGACTAATAGTTGAAAAACTGTTTTTT. Its translation: CASSGLIVEKLFF.

With respect to this clone: This CDR3 is also generated by other DNA sequences in the sample. The gene calls are TRBV2 and TRBJ1-1; 7 positions agree with TRBD1. The germline CDR1 and CDR2 sequences are SNHLY and FYNNEI. The CDR3 runs 13 residues. V lost 4 bases to trimming and J lost 3 bases; unmatched junction nucleotides: 2. The CDR3 DNA sequence: TGTGCCAGCAGTGGACAGGGCTACACTGAAGCTTTCTTT. Its protein product is CASSGQGYTEAFF.

There are a few counts of this clone. The rearrangement joins TRBV18 to TRBJ2-4; D might be TRBD1 (6 bases). Trimming shortened V by 0 bases and J by 8 bases, and 11 bases separated the two germline ends. The CDR3 consists of 14 residues. The germline CDR1 and CDR2 sequences are KGHSH and LQKENI. The CDR3 nucleotides read TGTGCCAGCTCACCACCGGTCCCAGGGGACATTCAGTACTTC. It encodes CASSPPVPGDIQYF.

V is TRBV14 and J is TRBJ1-1, with 10 bases identical to TRBD1. V was pared by 1 base and J by 4 bases, with 6 bases of the junction left unmatched. The CDR3 has 16 residues. Germline CDR1 and CDR2: SGHDN and FVKESK. The CDR3 loop reads CASSQVRTGGSTEAFF. The CDR3 bases are TGTGCCAGCAGCCAAGTCAGGACAGGGGGTAGCACTGAAGCTTTCTTT.

This sequence joins TRBV28 and TRBJ2-4, with 13 bases aligning to TRBD2. Germline CDR1 MDHEN, CDR2 SYDVKM. Trimming cost V 3 bases and J 15 bases; bases outside gene matches: 8. This CDR3 contains 14 residues. Here the CDR3 reads CASSFSGLAGVVYF. The CDR3 DNA follows: TGTGCCAGCAGTTTCTCCGGACTAGCGGGAGTTGTGTACTTC.

The genes are TRBV6-6 and TRBJ2-2; 9 bases are shared with TRBD2. V was pared by 4 bases and J by 4 bases, with 4 bases of the junction left unmatched. The germline V gene encodes CDR1 MNHNY and CDR2 SVGAGI (reference sequence). The CDR3 totals 15 residues. The CDR3 coding sequence is TGTGCCAGCAGTTTGGCTAGCGGGGTCACCGGGGAGCTGTTTTTT. It codes for CASSLASGVTGELFF.

The chain links TRBV20-1 to TRBJ2-7; a weak D match, TRBD2 (6 bases). This CDR3 contains 13 residues. The germline V gene has CDR1 DFQATT and CDR2 SNEGSKA (reference sequence). Trimming left V 3 bases short and J 7 bases short, with 16 bases between. CDR3 bases: TGCAGTGCTAGTCTGTGGGAGGAGGGTGAGCAGTACTTC. Protein sequence: CSASLWEEGEQYF.